Detailed here is one T cell receptor beta chain. Its antigen is undetermined. After removal of 7 bases from V and 4 bases from J, the junction contained 8 bases not matched to a gene. Looked up from germline, CDR1 is LNHDA and CDR2 is SQIVND (reference sequence). The CDR3 spans 14 residues. This sample was taken from a study of cytomegalovirus exposure and HLA in healthy donors. Both 60 Vbeta primers and 13 Jbeta primers went into the PCR. Using immunoSEQ multiplex PCR, the repertoire was profiled, and TCRdb retains in-frame clones only, with some absent. This table has approximately 140,000 clones, around 80% appearing once. Study-level points and caveats: The classifier reportedly diagnosed cytomegalovirus status with high sensitivity and specificity. A later analysis found that most CMV-associated TCR beta chains appeared HLA-restricted. No immune exposure information besides CMV serostatus was available. Presence/absence analyses assumed roughly uniform sequencing depth across donors.

The receptor's source is a boy between 2 and 10 years old in good health and CMV-seronegative. The J gene is TRBJ1-2, the V gene TRBV19; 8 nucleotides line up with TRBD1. The specimen sequenced was PBMCs. CDR3 sequence reads: CASTAADRVYGYTF. CDR3 sequence (DNA): TGTGCCAGTACCGCAGCGGACAGGGTCTATGGCTACACCTTC.